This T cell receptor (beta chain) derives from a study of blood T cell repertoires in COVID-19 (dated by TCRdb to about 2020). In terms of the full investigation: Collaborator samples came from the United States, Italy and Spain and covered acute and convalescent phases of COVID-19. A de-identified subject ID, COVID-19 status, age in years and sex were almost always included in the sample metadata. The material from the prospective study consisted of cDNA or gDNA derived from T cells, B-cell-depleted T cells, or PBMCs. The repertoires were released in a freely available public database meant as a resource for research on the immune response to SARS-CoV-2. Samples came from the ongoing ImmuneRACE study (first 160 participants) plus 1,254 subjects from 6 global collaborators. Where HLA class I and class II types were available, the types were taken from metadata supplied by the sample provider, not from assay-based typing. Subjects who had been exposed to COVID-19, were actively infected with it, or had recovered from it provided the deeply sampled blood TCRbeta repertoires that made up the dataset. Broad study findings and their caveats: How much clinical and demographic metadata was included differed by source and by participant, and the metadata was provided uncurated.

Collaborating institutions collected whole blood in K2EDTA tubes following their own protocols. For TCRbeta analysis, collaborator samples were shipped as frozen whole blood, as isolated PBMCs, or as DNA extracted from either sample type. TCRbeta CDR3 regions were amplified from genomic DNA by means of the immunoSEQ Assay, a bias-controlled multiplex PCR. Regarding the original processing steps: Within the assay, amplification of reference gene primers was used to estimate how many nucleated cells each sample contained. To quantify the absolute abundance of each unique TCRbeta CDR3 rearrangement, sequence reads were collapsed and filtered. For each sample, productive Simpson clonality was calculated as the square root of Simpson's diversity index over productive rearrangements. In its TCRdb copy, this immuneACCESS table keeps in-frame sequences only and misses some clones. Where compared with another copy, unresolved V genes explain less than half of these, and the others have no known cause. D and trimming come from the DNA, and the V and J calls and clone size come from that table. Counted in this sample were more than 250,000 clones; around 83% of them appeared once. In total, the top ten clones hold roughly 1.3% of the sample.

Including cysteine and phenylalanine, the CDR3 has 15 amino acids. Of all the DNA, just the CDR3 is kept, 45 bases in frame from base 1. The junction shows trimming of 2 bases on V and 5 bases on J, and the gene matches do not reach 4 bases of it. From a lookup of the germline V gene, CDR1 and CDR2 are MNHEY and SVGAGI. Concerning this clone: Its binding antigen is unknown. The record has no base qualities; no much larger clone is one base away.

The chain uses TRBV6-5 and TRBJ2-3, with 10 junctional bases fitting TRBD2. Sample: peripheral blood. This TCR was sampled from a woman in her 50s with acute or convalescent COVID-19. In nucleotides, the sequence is TGTGCCAGCAGTTACCAGCGGGGGGGCAAAGATACGCAGTATTTT. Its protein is CASSYQRGGKDTQYF.